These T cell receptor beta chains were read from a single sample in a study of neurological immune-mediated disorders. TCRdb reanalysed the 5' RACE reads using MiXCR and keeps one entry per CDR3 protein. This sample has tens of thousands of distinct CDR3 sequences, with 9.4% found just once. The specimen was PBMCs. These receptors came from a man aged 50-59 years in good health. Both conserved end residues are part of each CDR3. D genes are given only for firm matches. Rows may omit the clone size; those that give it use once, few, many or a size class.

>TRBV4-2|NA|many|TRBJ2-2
CASSQVEGTGELFF
TGTGCCAGCAGCCAAGTTGAAGGCACCGGGGAGCTGTTTTTT
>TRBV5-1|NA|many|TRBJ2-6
CASSPAASGANVLTF
TGCGCCAGCAGCCCCGCGGCCTCTGGGGCCAACGTCCTGACTTTC
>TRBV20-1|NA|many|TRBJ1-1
CSARRSRGDTEAFF
TGCAGTGCTAGACGGTCTAGGGGGGACACTGAAGCTTTCTTT
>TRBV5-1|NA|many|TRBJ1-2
CASSYGQSYGYTF
TGCGCCAGCAGCTACGGACAGAGTTATGGCTACACCTTC
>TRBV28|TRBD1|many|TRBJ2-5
CASTLQGRETQYF
TGTGCCAGCACCCTACAGGGGCGGGAGACCCAGTACTTC
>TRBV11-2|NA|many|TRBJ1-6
CASSLVAANSPLHF
TGTGCCAGCAGCTTAGTGGCCGCCAATTCACCCCTCCACTTT
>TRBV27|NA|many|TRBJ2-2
CASSLFKEDYRATGELFF
TGTGCCAGCAGTTTATTTAAAGAGGACTACAGGGCCACCGGGGAGCTGTTTTTT
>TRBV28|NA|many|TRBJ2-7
CASSLGGDKGYF
TGTGCCAGCAGTTTAGGAGGGGACAAGGGGTACTTC
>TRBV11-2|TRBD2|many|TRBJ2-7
CASSPGLAGSEQYF
TGTGCCAGCAGCCCCGGACTAGCGGGAAGCGAGCAGTACTTC
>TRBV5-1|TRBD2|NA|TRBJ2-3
CASSLESGRGITDTQYF
TGCGCCAGCAGCTTGGAGAGTGGGAGGGGCATCACAGATACGCAGTATTTT
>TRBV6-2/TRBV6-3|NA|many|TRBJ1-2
CASRLDRNYGYTF
TGTGCCAGCAGGCTTGACAGGAACTATGGCTACACCTTC
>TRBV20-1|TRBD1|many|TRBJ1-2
CSAMTGSPYGYTF
TGCAGTGCTATGACAGGGTCCCCCTATGGCTACACCTTC
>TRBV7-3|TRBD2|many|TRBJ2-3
CASSPRLASTDTQYF
TGTGCCAGCAGCCCAAGACTAGCTAGCACAGATACGCAGTATTTT
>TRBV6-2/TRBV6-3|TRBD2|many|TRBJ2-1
CASSSFLAGGTNEQFF
TGTGCCAGCAGTTCCTTTTTAGCGGGGGGGACCAATGAGCAGTTCTTC
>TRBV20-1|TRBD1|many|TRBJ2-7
CSARDRTGISSYEQYF
TGCAGTGCTAGAGACCGGACAGGGATCAGCTCCTACGAGCAGTACTTC
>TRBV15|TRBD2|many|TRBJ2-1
CATSRPSGRAWNEQFF
TGTGCCACCAGCAGGCCTAGCGGGAGGGCTTGGAATGAGCAGTTCTTC
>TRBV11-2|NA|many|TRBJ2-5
CASSFEGGVGETQYF
TGTGCCAGCAGCTTTGAAGGGGGGGTGGGAGAGACCCAGTACTTC
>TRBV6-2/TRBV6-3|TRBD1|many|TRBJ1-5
CASSYSPGQGNQPQHF
TGTGCCAGCAGTTACAGCCCGGGACAGGGTAATCAGCCCCAGCATTTT
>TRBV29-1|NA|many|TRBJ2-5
CSVETPYQETQYF
TGCAGCGTTGAAACGCCCTACCAAGAGACCCAGTACTTC
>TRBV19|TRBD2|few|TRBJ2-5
CASSLTSGPAETQYF
TGTGCCAGTAGTCTCACTAGCGGGCCCGCAGAGACCCAGTACTTC
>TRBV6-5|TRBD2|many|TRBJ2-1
CASSGATSGPYNEQFF
TGTGCCAGCAGTGGGGCGACTAGCGGGCCGTACAATGAGCAGTTCTTC
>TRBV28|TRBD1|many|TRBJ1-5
CASSSGQGIINQPQHF
TGTGCCAGCAGTTCGGGACAGGGAATTATCAATCAGCCCCAGCATTTT
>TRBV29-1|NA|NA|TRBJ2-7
CSVEVGGITYEQYF
TGCAGCGTTGAAGTAGGCGGGATCACCTACGAGCAGTACTTC
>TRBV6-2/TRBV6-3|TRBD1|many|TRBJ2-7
CASSFGQGSSYEQYF
TGTGCCAGCAGTTTCGGACAGGGATCCTCCTACGAGCAGTACTTC
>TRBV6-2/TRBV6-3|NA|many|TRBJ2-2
CASTDLTGTGELFF
TGTGCCAGCACCGACCTAACCGGGACCGGGGAGCTGTTTTTT
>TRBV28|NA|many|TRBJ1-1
CASTGNTEAFF
TGTGCCAGCACCGGAAACACTGAAGCTTTCTTT
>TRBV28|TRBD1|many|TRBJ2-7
CASRSGTAYEQYF
TGTGCCAGCAGGTCCGGGACAGCCTACGAGCAGTACTTC
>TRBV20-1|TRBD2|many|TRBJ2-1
CSVEGLAITGGYNEQFF
TGCAGTGTCGAGGGACTAGCTATAACTGGGGGCTACAATGAGCAGTTCTTC
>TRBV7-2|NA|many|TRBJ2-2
CASSLQGFNTGELFF
TGTGCCAGCAGCTTACAGGGATTCAACACCGGGGAGCTGTTTTTT
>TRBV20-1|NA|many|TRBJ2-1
CSARTAGPTREYNEQFF
TGCAGTGCTAGAACGGCAGGGCCCACGAGGGAGTACAATGAGCAGTTCTTC
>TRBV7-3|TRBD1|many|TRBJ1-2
CASSLSGQGSNSNYGYTF
TGTGCCAGCAGCCTTTCGGGACAGGGGTCTAACTCGAACTATGGCTACACCTTC
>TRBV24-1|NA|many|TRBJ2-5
CATSGNGQETQYF
TGTGCCACCAGTGGGAACGGACAAGAGACCCAGTACTTC
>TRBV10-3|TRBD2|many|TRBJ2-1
CAARSGGANYNEQFF
TGTGCCGCTCGGAGCGGGGGGGCAAACTACAATGAGCAGTTCTTC
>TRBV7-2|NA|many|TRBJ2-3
CASSRPADTQYF
TGTGCCAGCAGCCGCCCGGCAGATACGCAGTATTTT
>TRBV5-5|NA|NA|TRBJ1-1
CASSSAMNTEAFF
TGTGCCAGCAGCTCCGCCATGAATACTGAAGCTTTCTTT
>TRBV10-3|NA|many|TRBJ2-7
CAISEGSYEQYF
TGTGCCATCAGTGAAGGGTCCTACGAGCAGTACTTC
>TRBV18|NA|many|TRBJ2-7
CASSPPPATIYEQYF
TGTGCCAGCTCACCCCCCCCGGCTACCATCTACGAGCAGTACTTC
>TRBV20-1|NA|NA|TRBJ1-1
CSAHPPDAGWSGGEVLF
TGCAGTGCCCATCCTCCGGACGCCGGGTGGTCCGGCGGTGAAGTTTTATTT
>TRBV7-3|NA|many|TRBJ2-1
CASSLSPLGGPYNEQFF
TGTGCCAGCAGCCTATCGCCTCTGGGGGGGCCCTACAATGAGCAGTTCTTC
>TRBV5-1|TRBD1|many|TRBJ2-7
CASSLFDRGYEQYF
TGCGCCAGCAGCTTGTTTGACAGGGGCTACGAGCAGTACTTC
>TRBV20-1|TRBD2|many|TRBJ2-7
CSARGVSRTSGGYEQYF
TGCAGTGCTAGAGGGGTAAGCCGGACTAGCGGAGGCTACGAGCAGTACTTC
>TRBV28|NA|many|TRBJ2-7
CATRDNSYEQYF
TGTGCCACCCGGGACAACTCCTACGAGCAGTACTTC
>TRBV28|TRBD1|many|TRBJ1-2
CASSLGQGFGYTF
TGTGCCAGCAGTTTGGGACAGGGATTTGGCTACACCTTC
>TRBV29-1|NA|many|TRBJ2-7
CSVDDGQLEQYF
TGCAGCGTTGATGACGGCCAGTTGGAGCAGTACTTC
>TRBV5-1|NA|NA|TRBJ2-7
CASSPQDSPSYEQYF
TGCGCCAGCAGCCCACAGGACAGCCCATCCTACGAGCAGTACTTC
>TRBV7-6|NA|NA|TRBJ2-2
CASITGTSNTGELFF
TGTGCCAGCATCACCGGGACATCAAACACCGGGGAGCTGTTTTTT
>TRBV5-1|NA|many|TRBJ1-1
CASSLDVNTEAFF
TGCGCCAGCAGCTTGGACGTGAACACTGAAGCTTTCTTT
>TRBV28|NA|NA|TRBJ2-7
CASSLYSRGQYF
TGTGCCAGCAGTTTATACAGTCGGGGGCAGTACTTC
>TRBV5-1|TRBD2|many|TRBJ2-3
CASSQGLAGASTDTQYF
TGCGCCAGCAGCCAGGGACTAGCGGGGGCTAGCACAGATACGCAGTATTTT
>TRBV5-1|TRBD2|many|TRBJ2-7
CASSLGRTSGSNEQYF
TGCGCCAGCAGCTTGGGCCGGACTAGCGGGAGTAACGAGCAGTACTTC
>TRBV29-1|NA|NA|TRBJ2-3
CSAESGPRTDTQYF
TGCAGCGCGGAATCCGGGCCCCGCACAGATACGCAGTATTTT
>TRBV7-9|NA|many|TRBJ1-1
CASSLEGRNTEAFF
TGTGCCAGCAGCTTAGAAGGCAGGAACACTGAAGCTTTCTTT
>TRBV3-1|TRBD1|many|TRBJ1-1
CASSPVRTGGIRTEAFF
TGTGCCAGCAGCCCAGTCCGGACAGGGGGCATTCGAACTGAAGCTTTCTTT
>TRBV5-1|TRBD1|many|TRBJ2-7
CASSPGDRGLNEQYF
TGCGCCAGCAGCCCAGGGGACAGGGGGCTCAACGAGCAGTACTTC
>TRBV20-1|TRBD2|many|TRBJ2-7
CSARGDSGSYYEQYF
TGCAGTGCTAGAGGGGATAGCGGGAGTTACTACGAGCAGTACTTC
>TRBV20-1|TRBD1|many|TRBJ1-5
CSARIGTVNQPQHF
TGCAGTGCTAGAATTGGGACAGTCAATCAGCCCCAGCATTTT
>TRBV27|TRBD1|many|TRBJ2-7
CASSITGTGYEQYF
TGTGCCAGCAGTATCACCGGGACAGGGTACGAGCAGTACTTC